Below, 3 T cell receptor beta chains from the same sample are listed, as sequenced in a study of blood T cell repertoires in COVID-19. The protocol was immunoSEQ multiplex PCR, while the TCRdb copy is restricted to in-frame clones and leaves out a portion. The profile shows 310,000 or so clones, 88% of them singletons. The sample taken for sequencing was peripheral blood. The receptors derive from a woman aged 45 to 65 with active or convalescent COVID-19.

The chain employs TRBV6-1 and TRBJ1-5, with a tentative D call TRBD1 (5 bases). Germline V CDR1 and CDR2: MNHNS, SASEGT. This CDR3 is built from 17 residues. Trimming removed 2 bases from V and 2 bases from J, with 16 bases in between. The CDR3 protein is CASSEPRGGGGNQPQHF. The CDR3 DNA reads TGTGCCAGCAGTGAACCCCGGGGCGGAGGGGGCAATCAGCCCCAGCATTTT.

The J gene is TRBJ1-1, the V gene TRBV9; 7 bases fit TRBD1. CDR1 is SGDLS, CDR2 YYNGEE, per germline. This CDR3 comprises 14 residues. J lost 6 bases, V lost 3 bases, and 8 bases had no gene match. CDR3 nucleotides: TGTGCCAGCAGCGCCACAGGGGATGTGGCTGAAGCTTTCTTT. It codes for CASSATGDVAEAFF.

The rearrangement uses TRBV30 and TRBJ1-2; 8 nucleotides agree with TRBD1. With 5 bases clipped from V and 1 base from J, the junction kept 15 bases outside the gene matches. This CDR3 region has 17 residues. Germline CDR1 GTSNPN, CDR2 SVGIG (reference sequence). CDR3 loop: CAWYFIRGTGSNYGYTF. In DNA, the CDR3 is TGTGCCTGGTATTTTATTCGGGGGACAGGAAGTAACTATGGCTACACCTTC.